Listed here are 13 T cell receptor beta chains from one sample, sequenced in a study of CD8+ T cells in alopecia areata. In each case, RNA was isolated and then reverse transcribed into cDNA as the sequencing template. The repertoire was sequenced with immunoSEQ multiplex PCR; TCRdb's copy has only in-frame clones and lacks some. Among around 140,000 clones listed, about 87% were seen once. This specimen consisted of CD8+ T cells sorted from blood, obtained at week 0. These TCRs come from a human donor with alopecia areata.

This chain links TRBV10-1 with TRBJ2-6; 7 nucleotides match TRBD1. The CDR3 extends over 16 amino acids. Germline CDR1 is WNHNN and CDR2 is SYGVQD (reference sequence). Trimming took 0 bases from V and 2 from J; bases not matched to a gene: 1. The CDR3, as DNA: TGCGCCAGCAGTGAGTCGACAGGGCCTGGGGCCAACGTCCTGACTTTC. This codes for CASSESTGPGANVLTF.

The J gene is TRBJ2-7, the V gene TRBV19; 7 bases agree with TRBD2. Germline CDR1 reads LNHDA; CDR2 reads SQIVND (reference sequence). Trimming took 3 bases from V and 3 from J; bases not matched to a gene: 5. This CDR3 is 14 amino acids long. The CDR3 spells CASSISGGDYEQYF. The CDR3 nucleotides are TGTGCCAGTAGTATTTCTGGGGGGGACTACGAGCAGTACTTC.

The rearrangement uses TRBV27 and TRBJ2-5; D possibly corresponds to TRBD2 (6 bases). The germline CDR1 and CDR2 sequences are MNHEY and SMNVEV (reference sequence). V was trimmed by 1 base and J by 5 bases, leaving 11 bases between them. The length of the CDR3 is 14 residues. The CDR3 DNA reads as TGTGCCAGCAGTTTATGGGGGGAATCGGAGACCCAGTACTTC. It specifies CASSLWGESETQYF.

The V and J genes are TRBV27 and TRBJ2-7; 7 bases agree with TRBD1. V gave up 4 bases and J gave up 3 bases; unmatched junction bases: 6. Germline CDR1 reads MNHEY; CDR2 reads SMNVEV (reference sequence). The CDR3 is made up of 14 amino acids. The CDR3 bases are TGTGCCAGCAGTTATTACAGGGGAAACTACGAGCAGTACTTC. Translation: CASSYYRGNYEQYF.

The chain employs TRBV4-1 and TRBJ2-1; 14 nucleotides align to TRBD2. V trimming: 2 bases; J trimming: 7 bases; junction bases outside the gene matches: 13. Per germline, CDR1 MGHRA and CDR2 YSYEKL. This CDR3 contains 19 residues. The CDR3 DNA reads TGCGCCAGCAGCCAACCGGGACTAGCGGGAGAAATGGGTAGGAATGAGCAGTTCTTC. Protein product: CASSQPGLAGEMGRNEQFF.

The chain carries TRBV7-9 and TRBJ2-3; D might be TRBD1 (5 bases). Germline CDR1 is SEHNR and CDR2 is FQNEAQ (reference sequence). V was shortened by 0 bases and J by 2 bases, with 9 bases between the two germline ends. The CDR3 sequence is 15 residues long. Written as DNA, the CDR3 is TGTGCCAGCAGCTTAGCAGGGGAACACACAGATACGCAGTATTTT. Translation: CASSLAGEHTDTQYF.

This clone was recorded once. The gene calls are TRBV27 and TRBJ1-2; D is ambiguous. The germline V gene encodes CDR1 MNHEY and CDR2 SMNVEV (reference sequence). The CDR3 contains 14 residues. V lost 6 bases, J lost 1 base, and 12 bases lay in between. The CDR3 is CASSSGTNNYGYTF. For the CDR3, the DNA is TGTGCCAGCAGCTCCGGCACCAATAACTATGGCTACACCTTC.

The chain combines TRBV10-2 with TRBJ1-5, with D hard to call. V was pared by 1 base and J by 0 bases, with 4 bases between. Germline V gives CDR1 WSHSY, CDR2 SAAADI. This CDR3 has 14 amino acids. As DNA, the CDR3 is TGCGCCAGCAGTGAGTTGTATAGCAATCAGCCCCAGCATTTT. Protein sequence: CASSELYSNQPQHF.

The chain employs TRBV2 and TRBJ1-5, with TRBD1 matching 12 bases. The germline V gene encodes CDR1 SNHLY and CDR2 FYNNEI. The CDR3 is 15 residues long. V lost 7 bases to trimming and J lost 6 bases; unmatched junction nucleotides: 7. The CDR3 protein is CASMGGQGASQPQHF. The CDR3 DNA reads as TGTGCCAGCATGGGGGGACAGGGGGCAAGTCAGCCCCAGCATTTT.

This chain joins TRBV5-4 and TRBJ1-2; 7 nucleotides match TRBD1. The V gene's germline CDR1 is SGHNT and CDR2 YYREEE (reference sequence). This CDR3 is built from 13 residues. Germline trimming cut 0 bases from V and 6 bases from J; bases unmatched to any gene: 2. CDR3 in amino acids: CASSLGGGDGYTF. The CDR3 DNA is TGTGCCAGCAGCTTGGGAGGGGGCGATGGCTACACCTTC.

The genes are TRBV7-9 and TRBJ1-4; D unclear. This CDR3 comprises 15 residues. CDR1 is SEHNR and CDR2 is FQNEAQ in the germline V gene (reference sequence). Between the trimmed V and J ends, which lost 1 base and 4 bases, there was a span of 10 bases. The CDR3 protein is CASSLGERLNEKLFF. CDR3 nucleotides: TGTGCCAGCAGCTTAGGAGAGCGGCTTAATGAAAAACTGTTTTTT.

The sample holds one count of this clone. CDR3 bases: TGTGCCAGTCAGCCCTCGGAGCGGGGGAGCTACAATGAGCAGTTCTTC. Translating it yields CASQPSERGSYNEQFF. The V call is TRBV19, the J call TRBJ2-1; 8 bases map to TRBD2. The CDR3 length is 16 residues. Germline trimming cut 8 bases from V and 3 bases from J; bases unmatched to any gene: 12. Germline V gene lookup returns CDR1 LNHDA and CDR2 SQIVND (reference sequence). The full variable domain, with the rest looked up from reference TRBV19 and TRBJ2-1, is DGGITQSPKYLFRKEGQNVTLSCEQNLNHDAMYWYRQDPGQGLRLIYYSQIVNDFQKGDIAEGYSVSREKKESFPLTVTSAQKNPTAFYLCASQPSERGSYNEQFFGPGTRLTVL.

The rearrangement uses TRBV6-1 and TRBJ2-7, with D perhaps matching TRBD1 (5 bases). This CDR3 contains 14 residues. Per germline, CDR1 MNHNS and CDR2 SASEGT. The V end lost 4 bases, the J end lost 4 bases, and 14 bases lay between the germline ends. The CDR3 sequence is CASSVRTPTYEQYF. CDR3 DNA sequence: TGTGCCAGCAGTGTCCGGACACCAACTTACGAGCAGTACTTC.